Sequencing of this T cell receptor (beta chain) was carried out in a study of blood T cell repertoires in COVID-19. Some clones are missing from TCRdb's copy, which holds only in-frame ones; the method was immunoSEQ multiplex PCR. The sample has some 120,000 clones, around 87% seen once. Trimming stripped 3 bases from V and 3 bases from J, with 11 bases between. The germline CDR1 and CDR2 sequences are GTSNPN and SVGIG (reference sequence). This CDR3 spans 14 amino acids. Sequences were obtained from peripheral blood. The receptor's source is a woman aged 55-70 years with acute or convalescent COVID-19. V gene TRBV30 combines with J gene TRBJ2-2; tentative D call: TRBD1 (6 bases). CDR3 residues: CAWRNRVDTGELFF. Here the CDR3 DNA reads TGTGCCTGGAGGAACAGGGTGGACACCGGGGAGCTGTTTTTT.